The T cell receptor (beta chain) under discussion was sequenced for a study of shared clonotypes between healthy human individuals. Study outcomes and limitations: What limited the represented genetic and exposure-history diversity was the small number of donors.

Concerning this clone itself: The antigen is not known.

In the original workflow: ImmunoSEQ output lacked quality scores and full-length reads, limiting matched filtering. Repertoires were generated with immunoSEQ multiplex PCR, while TCRdb's copy carries only in-frame clones and drops some. D and trimming were read from the DNA, whereas the V and J calls and clone size are those reported in that table. The repertoire has about 560,000 clones, roughly 72% of them found once; the top ten carry 9.5% to 15%. Every donor, a Caucasian adult, lived in Nashville, Tennessee. Researchers drew on around 83 million PBMCs for genomic DNA from unsorted samples. The TCR sequence derives from a woman aged 40-49 years in good health. Some clones in this sample may be carry-over from other donors' samples. Input material: PBMCs.

CDR3 protein: CASTTLLTGGWREQYF. The CDR3 coding sequence is TGTGCCAGCACGACGCTACTTACAGGGGGCTGGCGCGAGCAGTACTTC. J is TRBJ2-7 and V is TRBV27; 9 bases agree with TRBD1. The CDR3 consists of 16 residues. The germline gives CDR1 MNHEY, CDR2 SMNVEV (reference sequence). With V trimmed by 7 bases and J by 6 bases, 16 bases remained unmatched.